Following are 23 T cell receptor beta chains from one sample sequenced in a study of T-cell memory formation after mild COVID-19. TCRdb re-called the 5' RACE reads with MiXCR, one entry per CDR3 protein. The table includes 500,000 to 600,000 distinct CDR3 sequences, about a sixth detected once. The specimen sequenced was PBMCs or a T cell subset sorted from them (not recorded which). The origin of the receptors is an adult woman who had mild COVID-19 (a few samples of this study predate the infection). Cell type and time point are not known.

This clonotype was picked up many times. The chain combines TRBV6-1 with TRBJ2-6, with D unclear. The CDR3 is made up of 16 amino acids. Trimming pared 1 base from V and 0 bases from J, leaving 7 bases between. Germline V gives CDR1 MNHNS, CDR2 SASEGT. The CDR3 reads CASSEDGASGANVLTF. The CDR3 nucleotides read TGTGCCAGCAGTGAAGACGGAGCCTCTGGGGCCAACGTCCTGACTTTC.

This clonotype was detected a few times. The chain is built from TRBV18 and TRBJ1-1, with D perhaps matching TRBD1 (6 bases). The V gene lost 2 bases and the J gene lost 6 bases, with 10 bases spanning the gap. The length of the CDR3 is 13 residues. Germline-derived CDR1 and CDR2 are KGHSH and LQKENI. The CDR3 reads CASSPTGFPEAFF. The CDR3 region has the DNA TGTGCCAGCTCACCAACAGGGTTCCCTGAAGCTTTCTTT.

In its sample, this clonotype was seen a few times. The chain links TRBV5-1 to TRBJ1-2; D gene unclear. The V gene's germline CDR1 is SGHRS and CDR2 YFSETQ. V lost 2 bases, J lost 4 bases, and 15 bases lay in between. The CDR3 covers 15 residues. This CDR3 reads CASSLDTPGVYGYTF. CDR3 nucleotide sequence: TGCGCCAGCAGCTTAGACACCCCAGGCGTCTATGGCTACACCTTC.

This clonotype was detected only a few times. V and J are TRBV15 and TRBJ2-1, with TRBD1 matching over 9 bases. This CDR3 spans 16 amino acids. Germline trimming cut 9 bases from V and 6 bases from J; bases unmatched to any gene: 15. Germline V gene lookup returns CDR1 LNHNV and CDR2 YYDKDF (reference sequence). The CDR3 here is CATQDRGEWAGNEQFF. CDR3 sequence (DNA): TGTGCCACTCAGGACAGGGGAGAGTGGGCCGGCAATGAGCAGTTCTTC.

This chain links TRBV13 with TRBJ2-7; 8 bases line up with TRBD2. V trimming: 5 bases; J trimming: 1 base; junction bases outside the gene matches: 7. The CDR3 runs 15 residues. CDR1 is PRHDT, CDR2 FYEKMQ, per germline (reference sequence). The CDR3 DNA reads as TGTGCCAGCAGCACCCTCGGGGGGGGGTCCTACGAGCAGTACTTC. This encodes CASSTLGGGSYEQYF.

J is TRBJ2-3 and V is TRBV7-9, with 10 bases aligning to TRBD2. This CDR3 is built from 17 residues. V lost 6 bases, J lost 3 bases, and 12 bases stayed unmatched. Germline values: CDR1 SEHNR, CDR2 FQNEAQ (reference sequence). The CDR3 nucleotides are TGTGCCAGCAGACCACCTAGCGGGGGAATTCGTACAGATACGCAGTATTTT. Encoded protein: CASRPPSGGIRTDTQYF.

The chain uses TRBV2 and TRBJ2-1; D ambiguous. V was shortened by 4 bases and J by 6 bases, with 7 bases between the two germline ends. CDR3 length: 12 residues. CDR1 is SNHLY and CDR2 is FYNNEI in the germline V gene. The DNA for the CDR3 is TGTGCCAGCAGTGTTCATCCCAATGAGCAGTTCTTC. This codes for CASSVHPNEQFF.

This clonotype was counted only a few times. The rearrangement uses TRBV30 and TRBJ2-4, with D perhaps TRBD2 (6 bases). From germline, CDR1 is GTSNPN and CDR2 SVGIG (reference sequence). The CDR3 has 13 amino acids. CDR3 nucleotides: TGTGCGGGGCGAGCGGGAGCCAAAAACATTCAGTACTTC. Residues: CAGRAGAKNIQYF.

The rearrangement uses TRBV6-6 and TRBJ2-7, with D maybe TRBD1 (6 bases). The V gene lost 6 bases and the J gene lost 5 bases, with 14 bases spanning the gap. This CDR3 comprises 13 residues. Germline V CDR1 and CDR2: MNHNY, SVGAGI (reference sequence). The CDR3 protein is CASRPTGTNEQYF. DNA of the CDR3: TGTGCCAGCAGGCCTACAGGGACCAACGAGCAGTACTTC.

This clonotype was observed a few times. V usage is TRBV7-9 and J usage is TRBJ2-7; 11 bases agree with TRBD1. The V gene's germline CDR1 is SEHNR and CDR2 FQNEAQ (reference sequence). Unmatched junction bases numbered 10, after V lost 5 bases and J lost 1 base. The CDR3 spans 17 residues. The CDR3 DNA reads as TGTGCCAGCAGCCTCGGGACAGGGGGGCTTTTTTCCTACGAGCAGTACTTC. It codes for CASSLGTGGLFSYEQYF.

This clonotype turned up a few times. The rearrangement links TRBV27 to TRBJ2-1; 7 nucleotides match TRBD1. Per germline, CDR1 MNHEY and CDR2 SMNVEV (reference sequence). This CDR3 region has 14 residues. The V gene end was trimmed by 4 bases and the J gene end by 6 bases; junction bases not matched to a gene: 6. The CDR3 DNA reads TGTGCCAGCAGTTCCCCCCGGGACAGCAATGAGCAGTTCTTC. Residues: CASSSPRDSNEQFF.

The chain uses TRBV10-3 and TRBJ2-3; TRBD2 aligns across 10 bases. Trimming cost V 8 bases and J 1 base; bases outside gene matches: 6. This CDR3 is built from 15 residues. In germline, CDR1 is ENHRY, CDR2 SYGVKD. The CDR3 nucleotides read TGTGCCATCGGGAGACTAGCGGGTGGCACAGATACGCAGTATTTT. This gives the protein CAIGRLAGGTDTQYF.

In its sample, this clonotype was seen a few times. With a much larger clone just one base away, this may be a read error. The rearrangement links TRBV27 to TRBJ1-1; maybe TRBD1 (6 bases). This CDR3 spans 13 amino acids. Per the germline V gene, CDR1 is MNHEY and CDR2 is SMNVEV (reference sequence). The CDR3 spells CASRTTWDTEDFF. CDR3 nucleotide sequence: TGTGCCAGCAGGACCACATGGGACACTGAAGATTTCTTT.

J is TRBJ2-1 and V is TRBV10-3; tentatively, D is TRBD1 (6 bases). V lost 4 bases, J lost 6 bases, and 13 bases lay in between. The CDR3 runs 14 residues. Per the germline V gene, CDR1 is ENHRY and CDR2 is SYGVKD. In nucleotides, the CDR3 is TGTGCCATCAGTGCACAGGGCGCTCTCAATGAGCAGTTCTTC. As protein: CAISAQGALNEQFF.

There are a few counts of this clonotype. V usage is TRBV30 and J usage is TRBJ2-2; D unresolved. Between the trimmed V and J ends, which lost 4 bases and 5 bases, there was a span of 8 bases. The V gene's germline CDR1 is GTSNPN and CDR2 SVGIG (reference sequence). CDR3 length: 12 amino acids. The CDR3 nucleotides are TGTGCCTGGACCAAGCTTACCGGGGAGCTGTTTTTT. Translation gives CAWTKLTGELFF.

This clonotype was detected many times. V is TRBV7-8 and J is TRBJ2-2; TRBD2 might be the D (6 bases). The CDR3 covers 13 residues. CDR1 is SGHVS, CDR2 FQNEAQ, per germline. The V gene lost 5 bases and the J gene lost 5 bases, with 9 bases spanning the gap. Written as DNA, the CDR3 is TGTGCCAGCAGCCCGGGGAGGACCGGGGAGCTGTTTTTT. Its translation is CASSPGRTGELFF.

In this sample, this clonotype turned up many times. This chain uses TRBV27 with TRBJ2-5, with 12 nucleotides matching TRBD1. The CDR3 covers 18 residues. Germline V CDR1 and CDR2: MNHEY, SMNVEV (reference sequence). The J segment lost 1 base and the V segment lost 5 bases, leaving 11 bases of the junction unmatched. CDR3 in amino acids: CASSGTGGSLIPQETQYF. The CDR3 DNA reads TGTGCCAGCAGTGGGACAGGGGGCTCTTTAATACCCCAAGAGACCCAGTACTTC.

The gene calls are TRBV7-2 and TRBJ2-7; D might be TRBD1 (6 bases). The CDR3 has 15 amino acids. CDR1 is SGHTA, CDR2 FQGNSA, per germline. V gave up 4 bases and J gave up 3 bases, with 16 bases separating them. The CDR3 reads CASSSIRQAHYEQYF. The CDR3 nucleotides are TGTGCCAGCAGCTCCATCCGACAGGCGCACTACGAGCAGTACTTC.

The chain links TRBV7-2 to TRBJ1-1, with a possible D match to TRBD1 (6 bases). This CDR3 contains 15 residues. Trimming removed 5 bases at V and 0 bases at J, with 13 bases between. Germline values: CDR1 SGHTA, CDR2 FQGNSA. The DNA for the CDR3 is TGTGCCAGCAGCGGATCCGGGACACTGAACACTGAAGCTTTCTTT. Amino acid sequence: CASSGSGTLNTEAFF.

In DNA, the CDR3 is TGTGCCAGCAGAGACCATTGGGACCTGACGTCCTATGGCTACACCTTC. It yields the protein CASRDHWDLTSYGYTF. This sequence joins TRBV12-3 or TRBV12-4 and TRBJ1-2; possibly TRBD1 for D (5 bases). The CDR3 length is 16 residues. V lost 6 bases and J 4 bases, leaving 21 bases between the germline ends.

The chain couples TRBV9 to TRBJ2-1, with TRBD1 matching 8 bases. The CDR3 has 15 amino acids. CDR1 and CDR2 from the germline V gene are SGDLS and YYNGEE. V gave up 4 bases and J gave up 6 bases; unmatched junction bases: 9. The CDR3 coding sequence is TGTGCCAGCAGCCACCAGGGGGCTATCGGCAATGAGCAGTTCTTC. It is translated as CASSHQGAIGNEQFF.

This chain connects TRBV12-3 or TRBV12-4 to TRBJ2-3, with TRBD2 identical over 14 bases. Trimming at V came to 8 bases and at J to 1 base, leaving 2 bases not matched to a gene. The CDR3 sequence is 15 residues long. Here the CDR3 DNA reads TGTGCCAGCGGACTAGCGGGGGGAGGCACAGATACGCAGTATTTT. Residues: CASGLAGGGTDTQYF.

This clonotype has ten or more counts. The chain has TRBV7-3 and TRBJ2-7; tentatively, D is TRBD2 (6 bases). Trimming pared 2 bases from V and 0 bases from J, leaving 11 bases between. Looked up from germline, CDR1 is SGHTA and CDR2 is FQGTGA. This CDR3 contains 15 residues. Here the CDR3 reads CASSLLAESSYEQYF. CDR3 DNA: TGTGCCAGCAGCTTATTAGCGGAAAGCTCCTACGAGCAGTACTTC.